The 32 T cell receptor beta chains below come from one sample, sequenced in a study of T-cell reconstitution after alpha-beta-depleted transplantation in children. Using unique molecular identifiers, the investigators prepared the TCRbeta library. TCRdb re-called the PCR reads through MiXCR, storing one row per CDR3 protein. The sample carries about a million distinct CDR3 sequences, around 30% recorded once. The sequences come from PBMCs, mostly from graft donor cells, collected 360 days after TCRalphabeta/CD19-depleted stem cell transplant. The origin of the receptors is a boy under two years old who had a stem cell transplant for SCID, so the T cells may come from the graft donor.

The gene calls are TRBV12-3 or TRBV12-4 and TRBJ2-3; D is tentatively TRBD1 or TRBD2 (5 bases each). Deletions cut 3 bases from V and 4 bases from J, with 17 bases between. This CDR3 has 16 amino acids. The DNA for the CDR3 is TGTGCCAGCAGTTTTCCTTCGTCTGTGGGGGCAGATACGCAGTATTTT. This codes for CASSFPSSVGADTQYF.

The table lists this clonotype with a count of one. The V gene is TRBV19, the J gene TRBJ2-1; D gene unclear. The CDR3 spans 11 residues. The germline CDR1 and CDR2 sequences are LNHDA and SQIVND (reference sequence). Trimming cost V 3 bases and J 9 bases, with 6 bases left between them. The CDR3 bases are TGTGCCAGTAGTATTGGGGTTGAGCAGTTCTTC. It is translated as CASSIGVEQFF.

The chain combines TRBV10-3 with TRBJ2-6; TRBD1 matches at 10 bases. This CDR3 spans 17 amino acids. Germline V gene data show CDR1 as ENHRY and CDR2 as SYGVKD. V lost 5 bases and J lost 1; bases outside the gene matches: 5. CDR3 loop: CAISQTGGYSGANVLTF. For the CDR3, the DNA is TGTGCCATCAGTCAGACAGGGGGCTATTCTGGGGCCAACGTCCTGACTTTC.

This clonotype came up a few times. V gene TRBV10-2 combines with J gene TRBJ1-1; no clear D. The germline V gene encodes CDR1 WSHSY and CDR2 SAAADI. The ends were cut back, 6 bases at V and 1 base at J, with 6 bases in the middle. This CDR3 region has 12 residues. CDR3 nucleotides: TGCGCCAGCAGGATACAGAACACTGAAGCTTTCTTT. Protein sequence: CASRIQNTEAFF.

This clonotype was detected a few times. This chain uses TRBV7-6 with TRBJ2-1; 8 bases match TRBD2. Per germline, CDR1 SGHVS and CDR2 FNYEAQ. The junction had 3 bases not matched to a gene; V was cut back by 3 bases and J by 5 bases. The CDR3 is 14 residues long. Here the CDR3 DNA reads TGTGCCAGCAGCTTTGCGGGAGGAAACAATGAGCAGTTCTTC. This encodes CASSFAGGNNEQFF. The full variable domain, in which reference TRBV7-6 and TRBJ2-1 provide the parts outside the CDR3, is GAGVSQSPRYKVTKRGQDVALRCDPISGHVSLYWYRQALGQGPEFLTYFNYEAQQDKSGLPNDRFSAERPEGSISTLTIQRTEQRDSAMYRCASSFAGGNNEQFFGPGTRLTVL.

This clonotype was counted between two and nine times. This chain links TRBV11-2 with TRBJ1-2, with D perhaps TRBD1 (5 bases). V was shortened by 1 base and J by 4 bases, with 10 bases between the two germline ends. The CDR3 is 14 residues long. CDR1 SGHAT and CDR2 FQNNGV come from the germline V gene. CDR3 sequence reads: CASSLGQQAYGYTF. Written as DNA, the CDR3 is TGTGCCAGCAGCTTAGGACAGCAAGCCTATGGCTACACCTTC. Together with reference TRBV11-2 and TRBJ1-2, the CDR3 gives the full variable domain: EAGVAQSPRYKIIEKRQSVAFWCNPISGHATLYWYQQILGQGPKLLIQFQNNGVVDDSQLPKDRFSAERLKGVDSTLKIQPAKLEDSAVYLCASSLGQQAYGYTFGSGTRLTVV.

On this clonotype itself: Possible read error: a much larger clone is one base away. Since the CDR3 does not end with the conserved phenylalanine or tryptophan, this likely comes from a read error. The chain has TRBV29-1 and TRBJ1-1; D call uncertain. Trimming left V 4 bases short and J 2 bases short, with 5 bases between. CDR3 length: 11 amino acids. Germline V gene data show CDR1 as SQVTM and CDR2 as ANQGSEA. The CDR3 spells CSVASNTEAFY. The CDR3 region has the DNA TGCAGCGTTGCAAGCAACACTGAAGCTTTCTAT.

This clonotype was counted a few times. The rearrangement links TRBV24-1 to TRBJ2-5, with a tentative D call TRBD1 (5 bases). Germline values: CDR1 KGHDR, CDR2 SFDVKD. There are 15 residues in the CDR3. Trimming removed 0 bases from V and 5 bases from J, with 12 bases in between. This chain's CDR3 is CATSDLQGLGETQYF. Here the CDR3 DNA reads TGTGCCACCAGTGATTTGCAGGGCCTAGGGGAGACCCAGTACTTC.

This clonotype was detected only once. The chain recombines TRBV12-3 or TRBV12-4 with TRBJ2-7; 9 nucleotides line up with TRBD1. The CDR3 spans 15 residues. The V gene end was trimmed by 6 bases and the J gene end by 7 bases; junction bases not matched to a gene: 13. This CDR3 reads CASSLEPGQGVEQYF. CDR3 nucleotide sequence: TGTGCCAGCAGCTTGGAACCGGGACAGGGTGTTGAGCAGTACTTC.

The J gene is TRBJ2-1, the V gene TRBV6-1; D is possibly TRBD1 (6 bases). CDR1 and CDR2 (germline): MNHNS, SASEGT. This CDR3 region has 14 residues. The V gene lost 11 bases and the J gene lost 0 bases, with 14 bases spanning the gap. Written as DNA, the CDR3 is TGTGCCTCCCTGACAGGAAGCTCCTACAATGAGCAGTTCTTC. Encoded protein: CASLTGSSYNEQFF.

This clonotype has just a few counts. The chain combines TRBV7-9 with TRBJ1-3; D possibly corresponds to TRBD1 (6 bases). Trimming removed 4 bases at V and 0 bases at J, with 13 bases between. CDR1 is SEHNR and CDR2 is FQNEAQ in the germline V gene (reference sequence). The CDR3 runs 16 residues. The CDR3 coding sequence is TGTGCCAGCAGCTCCTACAGGGATTACTCTGGAAACACCATATATTTT. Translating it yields CASSSYRDYSGNTIYF.

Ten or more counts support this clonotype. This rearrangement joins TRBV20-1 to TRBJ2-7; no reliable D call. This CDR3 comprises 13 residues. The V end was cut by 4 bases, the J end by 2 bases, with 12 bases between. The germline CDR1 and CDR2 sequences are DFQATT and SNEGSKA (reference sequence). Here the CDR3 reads CSATPGWTYEQYF. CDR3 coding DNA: TGCAGTGCTACACCAGGCTGGACCTACGAGCAGTACTTC.

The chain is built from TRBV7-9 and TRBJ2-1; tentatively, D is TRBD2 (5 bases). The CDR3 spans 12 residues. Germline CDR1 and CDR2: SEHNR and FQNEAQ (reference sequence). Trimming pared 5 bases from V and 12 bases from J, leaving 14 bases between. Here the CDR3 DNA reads TGTGCCAGCAGCCTGGGAGCATTTGTGCAGTTCTTC. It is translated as CASSLGAFVQFF.

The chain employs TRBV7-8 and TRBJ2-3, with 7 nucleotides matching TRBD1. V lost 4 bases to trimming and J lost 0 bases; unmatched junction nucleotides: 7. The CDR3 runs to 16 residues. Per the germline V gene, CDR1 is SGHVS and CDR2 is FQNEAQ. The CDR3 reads CASSSARGKSTDTQYF. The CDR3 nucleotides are TGTGCCAGCAGCTCGGCCAGGGGGAAGAGCACAGATACGCAGTATTTT.

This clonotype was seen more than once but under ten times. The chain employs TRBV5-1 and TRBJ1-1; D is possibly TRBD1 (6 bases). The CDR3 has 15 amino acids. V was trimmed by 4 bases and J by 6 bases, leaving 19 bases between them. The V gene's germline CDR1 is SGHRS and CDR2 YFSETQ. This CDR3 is CASSRGTSRDAEAFF. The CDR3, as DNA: TGCGCCAGCAGCCGAGGGACATCCAGGGACGCTGAAGCTTTCTTT.

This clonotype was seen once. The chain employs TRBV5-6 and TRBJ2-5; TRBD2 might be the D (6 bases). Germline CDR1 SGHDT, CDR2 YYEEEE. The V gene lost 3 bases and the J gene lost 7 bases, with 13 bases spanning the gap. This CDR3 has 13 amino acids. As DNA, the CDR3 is TGTGCCAGCAGCTACGGGACTCCCGGGACCCAGTACTTC. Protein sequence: CASSYGTPGTQYF. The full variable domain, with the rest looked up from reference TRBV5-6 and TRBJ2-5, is DAGVTQSPTHLIKTRGQQVTLRCSPKSGHDTVSWYQQALGQGPQFIFQYYEEEERQRGNFPDRFSGHQFPNYSSELNVNALLLGDSALYLCASSYGTPGTQYFGPGTRLLVL.

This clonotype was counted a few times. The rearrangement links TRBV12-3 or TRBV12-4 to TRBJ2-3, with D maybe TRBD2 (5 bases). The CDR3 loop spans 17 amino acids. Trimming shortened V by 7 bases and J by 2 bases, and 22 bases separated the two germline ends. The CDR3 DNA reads TGTGCCAGCACGATAAATTCGAGGGTCGACCCCACAGATACGCAGTATTTT. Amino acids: CASTINSRVDPTDTQYF.

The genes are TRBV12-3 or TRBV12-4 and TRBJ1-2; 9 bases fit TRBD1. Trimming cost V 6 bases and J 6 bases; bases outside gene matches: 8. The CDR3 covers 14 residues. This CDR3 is CASSQWDRDNGYTF. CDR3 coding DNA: TGTGCCAGCAGCCAGTGGGACAGGGACAATGGCTACACCTTC.

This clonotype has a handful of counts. The CDR3 is CASTRNRWRETQYF. Here the CDR3 DNA reads TGTGCCAGCACCCGAAACCGGTGGAGAGAGACCCAGTACTTC. The chain is built from TRBV12-3 or TRBV12-4 and TRBJ2-5; D ambiguous. V was pared by 7 bases and J by 4 bases, with 16 bases between. CDR3 length: 14 residues.

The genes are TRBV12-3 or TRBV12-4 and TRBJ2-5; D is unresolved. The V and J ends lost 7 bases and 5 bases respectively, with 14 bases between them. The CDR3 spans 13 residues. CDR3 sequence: CASTHTGGETQYF. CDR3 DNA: TGTGCCAGCACCCACACGGGTGGGGAGACCCAGTACTTC.

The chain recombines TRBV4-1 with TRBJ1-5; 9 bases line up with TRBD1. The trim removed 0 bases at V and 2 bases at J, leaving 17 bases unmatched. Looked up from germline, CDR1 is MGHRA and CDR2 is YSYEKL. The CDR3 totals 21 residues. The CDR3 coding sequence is TGCGCCAGCAGCCAAGACGCCCCGGGACAGGGTAGCAAGAGGGGCAATCAGCCCCAGCATTTT. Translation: CASSQDAPGQGSKRGNQPQHF.

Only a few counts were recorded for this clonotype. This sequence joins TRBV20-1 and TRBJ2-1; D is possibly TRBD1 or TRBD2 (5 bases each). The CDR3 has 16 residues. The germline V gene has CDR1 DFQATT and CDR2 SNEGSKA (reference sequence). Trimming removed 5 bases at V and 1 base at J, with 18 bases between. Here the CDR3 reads CSAGGKDGKSYNEQFF. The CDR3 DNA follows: TGCAGTGCTGGGGGTAAGGACGGAAAATCCTACAATGAGCAGTTCTTC.

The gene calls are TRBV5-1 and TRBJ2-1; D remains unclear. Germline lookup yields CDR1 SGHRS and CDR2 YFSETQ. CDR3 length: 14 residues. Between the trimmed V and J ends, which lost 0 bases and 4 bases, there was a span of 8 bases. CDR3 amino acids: CASSLARRYNEQFF. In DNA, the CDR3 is TGCGCCAGCAGCTTGGCTAGAAGGTACAATGAGCAGTTCTTC.

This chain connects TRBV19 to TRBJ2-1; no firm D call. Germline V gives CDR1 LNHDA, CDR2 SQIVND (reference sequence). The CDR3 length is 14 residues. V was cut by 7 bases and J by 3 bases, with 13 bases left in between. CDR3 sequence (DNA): TGTGCCAGTACCTCTCTACCGGGCTACAATGAGCAGTTCTTC. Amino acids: CASTSLPGYNEQFF.

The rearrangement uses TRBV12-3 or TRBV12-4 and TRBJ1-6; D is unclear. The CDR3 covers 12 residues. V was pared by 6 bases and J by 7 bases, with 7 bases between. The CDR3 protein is CASRLWNSPLHF. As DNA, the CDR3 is TGTGCCAGCAGGCTTTGGAATTCACCCCTCCACTTT.

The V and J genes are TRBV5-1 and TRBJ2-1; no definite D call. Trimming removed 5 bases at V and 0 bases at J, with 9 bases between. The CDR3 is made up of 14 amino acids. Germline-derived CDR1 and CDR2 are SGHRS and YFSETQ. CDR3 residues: CASRLQSSYNEQFF. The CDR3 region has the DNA TGCGCCAGCAGATTACAGAGCTCCTACAATGAGCAGTTCTTC. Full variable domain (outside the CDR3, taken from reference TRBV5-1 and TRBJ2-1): KAGVTQTPRYLIKTRGQQVTLSCSPISGHRSVSWYQQTPGQGLQFLFEYFSETQRNKGNFPGRFSGRQFSNSRSEMNVSTLELGDSALYLCASRLQSSYNEQFFGPGTRLTVL.

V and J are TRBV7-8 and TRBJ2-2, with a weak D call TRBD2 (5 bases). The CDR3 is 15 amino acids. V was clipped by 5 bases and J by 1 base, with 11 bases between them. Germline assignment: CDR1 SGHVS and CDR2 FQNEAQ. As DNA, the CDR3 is TGTGCCAGCAGCCTAGTCCGGGGGAACACCGGGGAGCTGTTTTTT. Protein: CASSLVRGNTGELFF.

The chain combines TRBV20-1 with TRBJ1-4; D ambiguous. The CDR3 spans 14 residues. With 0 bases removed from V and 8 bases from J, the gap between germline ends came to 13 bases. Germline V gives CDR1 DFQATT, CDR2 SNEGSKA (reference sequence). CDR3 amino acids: CSARDPRTSEKLFF. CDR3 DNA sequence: TGCAGTGCTAGAGATCCCCGGACCAGCGAAAAACTGTTTTTT.

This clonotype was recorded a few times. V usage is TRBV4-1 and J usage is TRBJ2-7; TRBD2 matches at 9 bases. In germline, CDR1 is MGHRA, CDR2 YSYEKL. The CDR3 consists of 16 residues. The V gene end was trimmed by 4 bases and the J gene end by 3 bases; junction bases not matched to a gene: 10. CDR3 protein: CASSPEGSGGFYEQYF. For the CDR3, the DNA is TGCGCCAGCAGCCCCGAGGGCAGCGGGGGGTTCTACGAGCAGTACTTC.

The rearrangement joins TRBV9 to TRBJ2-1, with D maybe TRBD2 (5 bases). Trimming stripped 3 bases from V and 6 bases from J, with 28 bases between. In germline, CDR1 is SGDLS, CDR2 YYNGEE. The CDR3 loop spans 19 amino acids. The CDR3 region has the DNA TGTGCCAGCAGCGCTGCGGGTAGTGCATCACAGACCTTTCGCAATGAGCAGTTCTTC. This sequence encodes CASSAAGSASQTFRNEQFF.

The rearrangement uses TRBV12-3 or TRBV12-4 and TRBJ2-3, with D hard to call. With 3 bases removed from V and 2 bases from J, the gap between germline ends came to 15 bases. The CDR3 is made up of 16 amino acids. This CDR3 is CASSLGRSVITDTQYF. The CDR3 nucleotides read TGTGCCAGCAGTTTGGGCAGATCGGTTATCACAGATACGCAGTATTTT.

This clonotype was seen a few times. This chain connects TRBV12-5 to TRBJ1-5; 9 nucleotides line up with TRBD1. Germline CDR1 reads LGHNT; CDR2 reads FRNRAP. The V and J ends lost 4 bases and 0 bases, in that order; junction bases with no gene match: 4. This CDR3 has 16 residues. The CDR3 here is CASGSQGQGSNQPQHF. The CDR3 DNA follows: TGTGCTAGTGGTTCCCAGGGACAGGGTAGCAATCAGCCCCAGCATTTT.